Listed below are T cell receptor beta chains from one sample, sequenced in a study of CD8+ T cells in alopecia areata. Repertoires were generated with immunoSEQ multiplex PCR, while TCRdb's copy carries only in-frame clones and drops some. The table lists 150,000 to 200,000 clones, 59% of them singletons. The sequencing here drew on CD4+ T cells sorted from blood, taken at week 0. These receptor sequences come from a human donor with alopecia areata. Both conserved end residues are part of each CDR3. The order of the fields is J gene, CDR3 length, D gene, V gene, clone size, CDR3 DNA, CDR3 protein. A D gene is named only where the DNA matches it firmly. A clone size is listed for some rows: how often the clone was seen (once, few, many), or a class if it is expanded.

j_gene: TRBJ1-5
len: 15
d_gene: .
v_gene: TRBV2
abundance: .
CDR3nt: TGTGCCAGCAGCTCTAGCCCCAGTCGGGATCAGCCCCAGCATTTT
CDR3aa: CASSSSPSRDQPQHF

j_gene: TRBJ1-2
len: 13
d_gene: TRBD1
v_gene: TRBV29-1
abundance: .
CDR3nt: TGCAGCGTTTCACAGGGGAGGAACTATGGCTACACCTTC
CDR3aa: CSVSQGRNYGYTF

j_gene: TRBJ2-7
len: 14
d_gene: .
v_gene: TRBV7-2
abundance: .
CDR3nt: TGTGCCAGCAGCAATAACAGGGTTGCCTACGAGCAGTACTTC
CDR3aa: CASSNNRVAYEQYF

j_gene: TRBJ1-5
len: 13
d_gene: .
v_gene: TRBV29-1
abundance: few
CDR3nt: TGCAGCGTCCTACAGGGCGGCAATCAGCCCCAGCATTTT
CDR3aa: CSVLQGGNQPQHF

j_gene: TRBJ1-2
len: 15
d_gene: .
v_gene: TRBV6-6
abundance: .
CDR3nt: TGTGCCAGCAGTTCTACCCGGCGGCCTAACTATGGCTACACCTTC
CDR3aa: CASSSTRRPNYGYTF

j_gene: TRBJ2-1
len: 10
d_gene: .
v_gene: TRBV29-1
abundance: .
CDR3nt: TGCAGCGTTGACCGAGTCGAGCAGTTCTTC
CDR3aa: CSVDRVEQFF

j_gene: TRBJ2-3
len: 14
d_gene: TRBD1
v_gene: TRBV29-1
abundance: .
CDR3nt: TGCAGCGCTCAGACAGGGGATTTCACAGATACGCAGTATTTT
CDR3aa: CSAQTGDFTDTQYF

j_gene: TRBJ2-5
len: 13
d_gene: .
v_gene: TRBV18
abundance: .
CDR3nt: TGTGCCAGCTCACCAGTGGAAGGAGAGACCCAGTACTTC
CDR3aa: CASSPVEGETQYF

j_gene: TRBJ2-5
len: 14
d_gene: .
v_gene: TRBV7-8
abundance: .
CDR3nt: TGTGCCAGCAGCCCGATGGGTGTGAAAGAGACCCAGTACTTC
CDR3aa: CASSPMGVKETQYF

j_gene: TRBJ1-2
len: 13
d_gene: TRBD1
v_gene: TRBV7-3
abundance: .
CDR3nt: TGTGCCAGCAGCCCAGGGACAGCCTATGGCTACACCTTC
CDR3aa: CASSPGTAYGYTF

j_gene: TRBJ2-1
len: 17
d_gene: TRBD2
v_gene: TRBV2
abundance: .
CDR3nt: TGTGCCAGCAGGGATGCCGGGACTAGCGGGCCTTACAATGAGCAGTTCTTC
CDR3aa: CASRDAGTSGPYNEQFF

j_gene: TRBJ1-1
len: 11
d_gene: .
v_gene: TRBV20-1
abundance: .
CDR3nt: TGCAGTGCTAGAGGGGGGCTAGAAGCTTTCTTT
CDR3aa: CSARGGLEAFF

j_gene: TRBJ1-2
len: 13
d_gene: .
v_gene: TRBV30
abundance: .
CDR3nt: TGTGCCTGGAGCCTGGCAGGGGCCTATGGCTACACCTTC
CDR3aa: CAWSLAGAYGYTF

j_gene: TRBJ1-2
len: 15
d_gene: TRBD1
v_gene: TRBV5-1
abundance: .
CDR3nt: TGCGCCAGCAGCCAATCTACCGGGACAGGGAAAGGCTACACCTTC
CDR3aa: CASSQSTGTGKGYTF

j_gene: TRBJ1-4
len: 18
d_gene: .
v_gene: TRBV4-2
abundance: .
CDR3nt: TGTGCCAGCAGCCAAGGTCTCGACACCACAGGTGCTAATGAAAAACTGTTTTTT
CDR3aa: CASSQGLDTTGANEKLFF

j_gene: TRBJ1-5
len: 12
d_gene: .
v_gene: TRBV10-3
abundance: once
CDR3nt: TGTGCCATCAGTGATTGGGAACAGCCCCAGCATTTT
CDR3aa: CAISDWEQPQHF

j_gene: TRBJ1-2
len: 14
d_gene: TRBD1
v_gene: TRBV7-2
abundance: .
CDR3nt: TGTGCCAGCAGCTTCAGGGACAGCAACTATGGCTACACCTTC
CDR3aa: CASSFRDSNYGYTF

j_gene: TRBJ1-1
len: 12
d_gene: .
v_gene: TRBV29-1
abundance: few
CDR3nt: TGCAGCGTTGAAGACACGGCCCCTGAAGCTTTCTTT
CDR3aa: CSVEDTAPEAFF

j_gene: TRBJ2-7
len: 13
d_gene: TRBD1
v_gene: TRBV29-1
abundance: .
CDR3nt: TGCAGCGCGGGACAGGGGAGCCAGGTAGAGCAGTACTTC
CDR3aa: CSAGQGSQVEQYF

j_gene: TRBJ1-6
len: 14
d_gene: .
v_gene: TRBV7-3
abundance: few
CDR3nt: TGTGCCAGCAGCTTATCAGGGTTCGATTCACCCCTCCACTTT
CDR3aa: CASSLSGFDSPLHF

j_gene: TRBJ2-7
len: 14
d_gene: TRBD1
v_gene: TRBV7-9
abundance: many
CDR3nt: TGTGCCAGCAGCGCACAGGGGGGAACCTACGAGCAGTACTTC
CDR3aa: CASSAQGGTYEQYF

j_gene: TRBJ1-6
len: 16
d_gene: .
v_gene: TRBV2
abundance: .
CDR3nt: TGTGCCAGCAGAGAAGCCGTAGACAGAAGGGTTTCACCCCTCCACTTT
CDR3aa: CASREAVDRRVSPLHF

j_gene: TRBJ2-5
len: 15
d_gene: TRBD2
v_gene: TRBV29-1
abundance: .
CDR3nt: TGCAGCGTTGAAGGGCGGGGGGGCCGGCGAGAGACCCAGTACTTC
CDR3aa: CSVEGRGGRRETQYF

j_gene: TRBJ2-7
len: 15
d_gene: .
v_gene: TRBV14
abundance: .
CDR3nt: TGTGCCAGCAGCCAAGTGTTCAAGGGTCCCAACGAGCAGTACTTC
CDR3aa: CASSQVFKGPNEQYF

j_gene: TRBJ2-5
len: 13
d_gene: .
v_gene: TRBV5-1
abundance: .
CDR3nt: TGCGCCAGCTCTCGTGATGGGACAGAGACCCAGTACTTC
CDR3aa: CASSRDGTETQYF

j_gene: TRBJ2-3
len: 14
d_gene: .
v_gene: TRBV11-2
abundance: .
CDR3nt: TGTGCCAGCAGCTTAGTGGTGGGCACAGATACGCAGTATTTT
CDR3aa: CASSLVVGTDTQYF

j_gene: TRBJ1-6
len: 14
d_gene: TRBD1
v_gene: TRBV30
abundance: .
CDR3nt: TGTGCCTGGATGTTCAGGACAGGGGGCTCACCCCTCCACTTT
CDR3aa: CAWMFRTGGSPLHF

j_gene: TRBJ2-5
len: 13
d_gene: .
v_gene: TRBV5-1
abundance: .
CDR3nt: TGCGCCAGCAGCTTAGGGCGGCGGGAGACCCAGTACTTC
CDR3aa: CASSLGRRETQYF

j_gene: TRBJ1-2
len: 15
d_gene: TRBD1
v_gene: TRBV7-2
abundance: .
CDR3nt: TGTGCCACGCAGCGGAAGGGACAGGGGGCAGGTGGCTACACCTTC
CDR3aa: CATQRKGQGAGGYTF

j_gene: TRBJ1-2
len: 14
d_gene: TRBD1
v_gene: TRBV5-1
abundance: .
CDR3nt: TGCGCCAGCAGCACCAGGACAGGGGACTATGGCTACACCTTC
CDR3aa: CASSTRTGDYGYTF

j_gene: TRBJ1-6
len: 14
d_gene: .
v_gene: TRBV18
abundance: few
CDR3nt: TGTGCCAGCTCAGGAGGACAGACAAATTCACCCCTCCACTTT
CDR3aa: CASSGGQTNSPLHF

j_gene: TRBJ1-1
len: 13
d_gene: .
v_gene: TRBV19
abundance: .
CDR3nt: TGTGCCAGTAGTAGTATATTGAACACTGAAGCTTTCTTT
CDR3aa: CASSSILNTEAFF

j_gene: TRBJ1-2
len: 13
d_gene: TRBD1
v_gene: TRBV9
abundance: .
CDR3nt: TGTGCCAGCAGCCCCGCGACAGGGGCAGCAGCAAAGTTC
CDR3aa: CASSPATGAAAKF

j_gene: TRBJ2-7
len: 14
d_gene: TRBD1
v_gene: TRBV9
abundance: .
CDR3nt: TGTGCCAGCAGCCTCAAGGACAGGGCCCCCGAGCAGTACTTC
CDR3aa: CASSLKDRAPEQYF

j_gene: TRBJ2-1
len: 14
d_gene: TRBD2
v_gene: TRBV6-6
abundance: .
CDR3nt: TGTGCCAGCAGTTACCTCGGACTAGCGGACGAGCAGTTCTTC
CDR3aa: CASSYLGLADEQFF

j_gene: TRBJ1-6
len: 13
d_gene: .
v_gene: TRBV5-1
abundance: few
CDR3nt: TGCGCCAGCGGGAGGGACGTCGGTACACCCCTCCACTTT
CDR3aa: CASGRDVGTPLHF

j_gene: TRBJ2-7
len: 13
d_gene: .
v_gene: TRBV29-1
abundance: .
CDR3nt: TGCAGCGTTGTGGGCCTCCTCACGGGCGAGCAGTACTTC
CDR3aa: CSVVGLLTGEQYF

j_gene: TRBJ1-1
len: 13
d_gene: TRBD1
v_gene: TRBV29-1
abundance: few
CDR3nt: TGCAGCGTAATGGGACAGGGACCCACAGGAGCTTTCTTT
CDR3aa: CSVMGQGPTGAFF

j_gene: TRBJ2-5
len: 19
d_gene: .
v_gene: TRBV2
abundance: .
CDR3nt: TGTGCCAGCAGTGAAGCGCCCCGCGTAGCGTTCCAAAGGGGAGAGACCCAGTACTTC
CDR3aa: CASSEAPRVAFQRGETQYF

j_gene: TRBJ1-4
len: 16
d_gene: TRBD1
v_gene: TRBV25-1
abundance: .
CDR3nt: TGTGCCAGCAGTCTCCACAGACCGGGACAGGGGGAAAAACTGTTTTTT
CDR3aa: CASSLHRPGQGEKLFF

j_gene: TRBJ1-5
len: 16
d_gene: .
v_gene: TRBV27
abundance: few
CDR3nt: TGTGCCCCCCCCGGCCCAGGGAGGTATAGCAATCAGCCCCAGCATTTT
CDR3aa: CAPPGPGRYSNQPQHF

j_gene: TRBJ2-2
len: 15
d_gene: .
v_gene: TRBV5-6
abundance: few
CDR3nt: TGTGCCAGCAGCTTGTTGTCAGGAGGGACCGGGGAGCTGTTTTTT
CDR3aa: CASSLLSGGTGELFF

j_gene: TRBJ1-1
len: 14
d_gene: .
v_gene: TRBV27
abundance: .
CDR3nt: TGTGCCAGCAGTCCCCATCGGCGGGGCACTGAAGCTTTCTTT
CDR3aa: CASSPHRRGTEAFF

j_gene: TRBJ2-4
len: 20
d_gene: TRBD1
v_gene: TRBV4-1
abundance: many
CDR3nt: TGCGCCAGCAGCCAAGCGAATTATCCGGGACAGGGAATAGCCAAAAACATTCAGTACTTC
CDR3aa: CASSQANYPGQGIAKNIQYF

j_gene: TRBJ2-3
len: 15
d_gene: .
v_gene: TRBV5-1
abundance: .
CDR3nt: TGCGCCAGCAGCTCTCTGACTACCCGCACAGATACGCAGTATTTT
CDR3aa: CASSSLTTRTDTQYF

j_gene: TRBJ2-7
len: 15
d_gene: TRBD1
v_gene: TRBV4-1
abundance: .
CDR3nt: TGCGCCAGCAGCCAAGGCGTCAGGGGGCGCGGGGAGCAGTACTTC
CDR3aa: CASSQGVRGRGEQYF

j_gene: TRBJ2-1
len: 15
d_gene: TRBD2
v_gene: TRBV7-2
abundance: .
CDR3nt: TGTGCCAGCAGCCGCGGGGGGTCTCCCTACAATGAGCAGTTCTTC
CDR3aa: CASSRGGSPYNEQFF

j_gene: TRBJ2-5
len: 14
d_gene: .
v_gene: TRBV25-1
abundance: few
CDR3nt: TGTGCCAGCAACAAGGGGGGGCTTCAAGAGACCCAGTACTTC
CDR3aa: CASNKGGLQETQYF

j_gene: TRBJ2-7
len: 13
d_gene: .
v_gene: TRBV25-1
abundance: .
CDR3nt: TGTGCCAGCAGTGACTACAGGGTGGCCGAGCAGTACTTC
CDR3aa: CASSDYRVAEQYF

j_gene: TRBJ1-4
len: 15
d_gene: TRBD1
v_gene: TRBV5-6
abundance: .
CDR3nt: TGTGCCAGCAGCCGAGGGGACAGGCCGAATGAAAAACTGTTTTTT
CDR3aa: CASSRGDRPNEKLFF

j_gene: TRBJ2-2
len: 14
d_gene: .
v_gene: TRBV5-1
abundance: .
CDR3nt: TGCGCCAGCAGCTTGGCGGGGTCCGGCGGGGAGCTGTTTTTT
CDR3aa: CASSLAGSGGELFF